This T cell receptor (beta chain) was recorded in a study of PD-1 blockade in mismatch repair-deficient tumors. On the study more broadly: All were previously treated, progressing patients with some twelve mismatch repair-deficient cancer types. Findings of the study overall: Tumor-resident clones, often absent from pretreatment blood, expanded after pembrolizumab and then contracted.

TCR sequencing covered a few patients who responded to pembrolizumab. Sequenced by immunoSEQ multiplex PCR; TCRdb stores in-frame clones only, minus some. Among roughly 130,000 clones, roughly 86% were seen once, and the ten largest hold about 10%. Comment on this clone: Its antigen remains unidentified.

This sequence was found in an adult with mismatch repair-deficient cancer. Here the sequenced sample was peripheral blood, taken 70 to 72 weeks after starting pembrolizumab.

In DNA, the CDR3 is TGTGCCAGCAGTGAATTTGACAGCACCACCTACGAGCAGTACTTC. It specifies CASSEFDSTTYEQYF. The chain links TRBV6-1 to TRBJ2-7; D perhaps matches TRBD1 (5 bases). The germline V gene encodes CDR1 MNHNS and CDR2 SASEGT. Trimming cost V 2 bases and J 2 bases, with 13 bases left between them. This CDR3 has 15 residues.